The rows below give T cell receptor beta chains drawn from one sample of a study of identical twins. In TCRdb, the 5' RACE reads were re-called with MiXCR into one record per CDR3 protein. The repertoire holds roughly 720,000 distinct CDR3 sequences, with roughly 18% as singletons. The data were also submitted as part of a second study, on T cells expressing NK-cell markers.

Specimen: PBMCs. The receptors derive from a woman aged 18-29 years in good health. Both conserved end residues are part of each CDR3. Each record gives: clone size, D gene, V gene, J gene, CDR3 protein, CDR3 DNA. D genes are given only for firm matches. Clone size, where shown, is once, few, many, or a class for clones that have expanded.

>.|TRBD2|TRBV5-1|TRBJ2-7
CASSSGLARRYEQYF
TGCGCCAGCAGCTCGGGACTAGCGAGAAGATACGAGCAGTACTTC
>few|.|TRBV10-3|TRBJ1-5
CAISAAQAGSNQPQHF
TGTGCCATCAGTGCGGCCCAGGCGGGGTCTAATCAGCCCCAGCATTTT
>.|.|TRBV7-9|TRBJ2-7
CASSFRGIGGYEQYF
TGTGCCAGCAGCTTCCGAGGAATTGGGGGCTACGAGCAGTACTTC
>.|.|TRBV15|TRBJ2-3
CATSRDRGADTQYF
TGTGCCACCAGCAGAGATCGTGGAGCAGATACGCAGTATTTT
>.|TRBD2|TRBV10-3|TRBJ2-7
CAISGPREREGPYEQYF
TGTGCCATCAGCGGTCCAAGGGAGCGGGAGGGCCCTTACGAGCAGTACTTC
>.|.|TRBV6-1|TRBJ1-1
CASRWGRDTEAFF
TGTGCCAGCAGGTGGGGCAGGGACACTGAAGCTTTCTTT
>.|TRBD2|TRBV2|TRBJ2-3
CASSFAGGLAADTQYF
TGTGCCAGCAGTTTCGCCGGAGGACTAGCGGCAGATACGCAGTATTTT
>few|TRBD2|TRBV30|TRBJ2-2
CAWSRSGNAGELFF
TGTGCCTGGAGTAGGAGCGGGAATGCCGGGGAGCTGTTTTTT
>.|.|TRBV7-9|TRBJ2-3
CASSLAYGYTDTQYF
TGTGCCAGCAGCTTAGCGTACGGGTACACAGATACGCAGTATTTT
>few|.|TRBV12-3/TRBV12-4|TRBJ1-2
CASRSGERYGYTF
TGTGCCAGCAGGTCAGGGGAGAGATATGGCTACACCTTC
>few|.|TRBV3-1|TRBJ2-5
CASSLGLYQETQYF
TGTGCCAGCAGCCTGGGCTTGTACCAAGAGACCCAGTACTTC
>.|TRBD1|TRBV29-1|TRBJ2-1
CSARSGTGGSEQFF
TGCAGCGCACGATCCGGGACAGGGGGTAGCGAGCAGTTCTTC
>.|.|TRBV9|TRBJ2-3
CASSVDSRTDTQYF
TGTGCCAGCAGCGTCGACTCCCGCACAGATACGCAGTATTTT
>few|.|TRBV20-1|TRBJ1-2
CSARGSGFYGYTF
TGCAGTGCCCGAGGGTCAGGCTTCTATGGCTACACCTTC
>.|TRBD2|TRBV7-2|TRBJ2-5
CASSSQGLAGETQYF
TGTGCCAGCAGCTCCCAAGGACTAGCGGGAGAGACCCAGTACTTC
>.|.|TRBV7-9|TRBJ2-3
CASSPKNSWDGPDTQYF
TGTGCCAGCAGCCCGAAGAACTCTTGGGACGGGCCAGATACGCAGTATTTT
>.|TRBD2|TRBV29-1|TRBJ2-1
CSVEAASGRAYNEQFF
TGCAGCGTTGAGGCGGCTAGCGGGAGGGCCTACAATGAGCAGTTCTTC
>.|TRBD1|TRBV5-1|TRBJ2-7
CASSLEGQGENEQYF
TGCGCCAGCAGCTTGGAGGGACAGGGGGAGAACGAGCAGTACTTC
>.|.|TRBV12-3/TRBV12-4|TRBJ1-2
CASGNSPYGYTF
TGTGCCAGCGGGAACAGCCCCTATGGCTACACCTTC
>.|TRBD1|TRBV5-1|TRBJ2-2
CASSPLTGSNTGELFF
TGCGCCAGCAGCCCCCTGACAGGGTCGAACACCGGGGAGCTGTTTTTT
>.|.|TRBV18|TRBJ1-2
CASSPGATIGYGYTF
TGTGCCAGCTCACCGGGGGCAACGATCGGGTATGGCTACACCTTC
>.|TRBD2|TRBV20-1|TRBJ2-7
CSAKLAGDGEQYF
TGCAGTGCAAAACTAGCGGGAGACGGCGAGCAGTACTTC
>few|.|TRBV20-1|TRBJ2-2
CSARDLKAGELFF
TGCAGTGCTAGAGATCTTAAGGCCGGGGAGCTGTTTTTT
>few|.|TRBV10-3|TRBJ2-7
CAISESGTGYEQYF
TGTGCCATCAGTGAGTCGGGGACGGGCTACGAGCAGTACTTC
>few|.|TRBV16|TRBJ2-7
CASSQDHLEQYF
TGTGCCAGCAGCCAAGATCACCTCGAGCAGTACTTC
>.|TRBD1|TRBV20-1|TRBJ1-2
CSAPRVWGTGYWDGYTF
TGCAGTGCTCCCCGTGTTTGGGGGACAGGGTATTGGGATGGCTACACCTTC
>few|TRBD2|TRBV29-1|TRBJ2-3
CSVEDSSGLGSLTDTQYF
TGCAGCGTTGAAGATTCTTCCGGACTAGGGTCCCTCACAGATACGCAGTATTTT
>.|TRBD2|TRBV7-9|TRBJ2-3
CASSLPAGGRGTDTQYF
TGTGCCAGCAGCCTCCCTGCGGGAGGGCGAGGAACAGATACGCAGTATTTT